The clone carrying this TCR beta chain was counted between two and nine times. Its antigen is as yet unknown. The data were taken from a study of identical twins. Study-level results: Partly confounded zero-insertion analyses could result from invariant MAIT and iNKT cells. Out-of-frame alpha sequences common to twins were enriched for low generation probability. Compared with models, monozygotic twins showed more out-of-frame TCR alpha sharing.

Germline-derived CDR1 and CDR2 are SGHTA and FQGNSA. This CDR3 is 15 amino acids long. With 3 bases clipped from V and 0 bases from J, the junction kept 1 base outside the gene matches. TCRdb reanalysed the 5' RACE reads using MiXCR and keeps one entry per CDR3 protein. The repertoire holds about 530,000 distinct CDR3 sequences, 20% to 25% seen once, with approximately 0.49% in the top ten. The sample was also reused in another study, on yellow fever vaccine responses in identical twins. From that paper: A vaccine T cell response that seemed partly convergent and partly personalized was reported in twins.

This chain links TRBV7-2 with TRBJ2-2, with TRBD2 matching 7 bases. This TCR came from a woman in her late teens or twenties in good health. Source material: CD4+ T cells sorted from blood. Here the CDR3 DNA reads TGTGCCAGCAGCTTTGGACTAGCGAACACCGGGGAGCTGTTTTTT. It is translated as CASSFGLANTGELFF.